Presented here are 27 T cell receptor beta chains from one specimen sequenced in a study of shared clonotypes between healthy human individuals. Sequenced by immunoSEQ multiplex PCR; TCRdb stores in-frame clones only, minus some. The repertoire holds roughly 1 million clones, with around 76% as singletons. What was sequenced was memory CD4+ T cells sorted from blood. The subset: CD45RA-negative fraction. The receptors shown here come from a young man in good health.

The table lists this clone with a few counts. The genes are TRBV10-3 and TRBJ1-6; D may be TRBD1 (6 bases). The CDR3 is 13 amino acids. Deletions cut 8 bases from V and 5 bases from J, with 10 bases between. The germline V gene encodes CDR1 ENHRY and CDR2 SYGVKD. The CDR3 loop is CAIQGWDNSPLHF. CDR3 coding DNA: TGTGCCATCCAGGGGTGGGATAATTCACCCCTCCACTTT.

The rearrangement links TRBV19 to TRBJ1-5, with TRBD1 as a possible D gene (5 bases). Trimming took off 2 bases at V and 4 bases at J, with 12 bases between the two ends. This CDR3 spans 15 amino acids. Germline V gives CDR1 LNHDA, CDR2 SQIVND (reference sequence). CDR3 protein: CASSIIFGGNQPQHF. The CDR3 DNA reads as TGTGCCAGTAGTATAATTTTCGGGGGGAATCAGCCCCAGCATTTT.

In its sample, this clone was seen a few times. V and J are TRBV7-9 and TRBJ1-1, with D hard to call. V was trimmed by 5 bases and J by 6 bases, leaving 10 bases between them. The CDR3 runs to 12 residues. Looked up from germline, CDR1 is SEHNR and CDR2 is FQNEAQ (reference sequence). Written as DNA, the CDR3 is TGTGCCAGCAGCCCGATTACTTCTGAAGCTTTCTTT. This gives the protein CASSPITSEAFF. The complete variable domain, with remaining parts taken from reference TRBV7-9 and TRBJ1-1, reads DTGVSQNPRHKITKRGQNVTFRCDPISEHNRLYWYRQTLGQGPEFLTYFQNEAQLEKSRLLSDRFSAERPKGSFSTLEIQRTEQGDSAMYLCASSPITSEAFFGQGTRLTVV.

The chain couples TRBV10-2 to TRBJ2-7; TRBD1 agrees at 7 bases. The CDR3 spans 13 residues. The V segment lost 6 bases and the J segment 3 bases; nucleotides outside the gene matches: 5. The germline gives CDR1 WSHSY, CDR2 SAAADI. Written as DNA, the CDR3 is TGCGCCAGCAGCCCTGGGACAGACTACGAGCAGTACTTC. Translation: CASSPGTDYEQYF.

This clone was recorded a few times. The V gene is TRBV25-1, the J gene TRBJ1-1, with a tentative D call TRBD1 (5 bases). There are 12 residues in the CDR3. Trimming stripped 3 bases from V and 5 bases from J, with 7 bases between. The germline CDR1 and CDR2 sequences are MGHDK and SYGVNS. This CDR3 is CASSDYRTEAFF. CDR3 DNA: TGTGCCAGCAGTGATTACAGGACTGAAGCTTTCTTT.

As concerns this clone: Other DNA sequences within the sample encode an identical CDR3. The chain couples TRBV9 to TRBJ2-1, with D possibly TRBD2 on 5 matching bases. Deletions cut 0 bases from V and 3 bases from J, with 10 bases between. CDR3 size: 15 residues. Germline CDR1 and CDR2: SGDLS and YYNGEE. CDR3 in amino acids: CASSVAVGSYNEQFF. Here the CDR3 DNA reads TGTGCCAGCAGCGTAGCTGTAGGGAGCTACAATGAGCAGTTCTTC. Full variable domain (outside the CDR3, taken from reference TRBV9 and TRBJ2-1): DSGVTQTPKHLITATGQRVTLRCSPRSGDLSVYWYQQSLDQGLQFLIQYYNGEERAKGNILERFSAQQFPDLHSELNLSSLELGDSALYFCASSVAVGSYNEQFFGPGTRLTVL.

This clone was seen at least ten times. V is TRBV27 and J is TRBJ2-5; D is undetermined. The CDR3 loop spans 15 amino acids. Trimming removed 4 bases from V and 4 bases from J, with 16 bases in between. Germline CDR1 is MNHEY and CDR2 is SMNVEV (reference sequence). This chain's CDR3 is CASSWGKGGSETQYF. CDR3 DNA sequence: TGTGCCAGCAGTTGGGGAAAGGGTGGATCAGAGACCCAGTACTTC.

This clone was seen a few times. The CDR3 loop reads CASSPTGGSANEKLFF. CDR3 DNA sequence: TGTGCCAGCAGCCCGACAGGGGGCTCGGCTAATGAAAAACTGTTTTTT. This chain uses TRBV7-9 with TRBJ1-4, with 10 nucleotides matching TRBD1. Germline CDR1 is SEHNR and CDR2 is FQNEAQ (reference sequence). Germline trimming cut 5 bases from V and 3 bases from J; bases unmatched to any gene: 6. The length of the CDR3 is 16 residues.

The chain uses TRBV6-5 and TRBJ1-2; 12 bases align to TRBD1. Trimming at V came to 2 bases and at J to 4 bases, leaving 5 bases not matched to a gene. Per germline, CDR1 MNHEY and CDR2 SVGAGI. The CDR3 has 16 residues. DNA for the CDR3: TGTGCCAGCAGTTACGGGGGACAGGGGGCATCCTATGGCTACACCTTC. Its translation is CASSYGGQGASYGYTF.

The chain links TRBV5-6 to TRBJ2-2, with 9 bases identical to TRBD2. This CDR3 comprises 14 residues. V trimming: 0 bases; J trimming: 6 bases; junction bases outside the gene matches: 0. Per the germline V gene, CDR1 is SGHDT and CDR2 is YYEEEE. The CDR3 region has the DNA TGTGCCAGCAGCTTGGGGACTAGCGCCGGGGAGCTGTTTTTT. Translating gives CASSLGTSAGELFF.

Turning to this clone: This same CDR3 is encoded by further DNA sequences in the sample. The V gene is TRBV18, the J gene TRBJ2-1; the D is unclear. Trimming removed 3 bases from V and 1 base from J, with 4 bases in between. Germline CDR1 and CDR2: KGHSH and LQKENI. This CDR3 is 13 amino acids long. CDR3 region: CASSPGSYNEQFF. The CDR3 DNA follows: TGTGCCAGCTCACCTGGTTCCTACAATGAGCAGTTCTTC.

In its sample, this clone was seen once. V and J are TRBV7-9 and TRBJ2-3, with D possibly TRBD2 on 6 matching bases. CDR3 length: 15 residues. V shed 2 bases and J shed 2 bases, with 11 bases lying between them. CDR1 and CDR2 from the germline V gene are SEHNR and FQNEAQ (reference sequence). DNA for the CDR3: TGTGCCAGCAGCTTATTGGGACTCACCACAGATACGCAGTATTTT. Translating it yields CASSLLGLTTDTQYF.

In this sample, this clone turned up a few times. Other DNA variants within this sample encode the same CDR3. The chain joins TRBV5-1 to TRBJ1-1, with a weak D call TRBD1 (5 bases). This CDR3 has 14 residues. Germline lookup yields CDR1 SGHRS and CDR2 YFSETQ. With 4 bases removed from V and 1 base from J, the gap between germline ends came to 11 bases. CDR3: CASSPGTGNTEAFF. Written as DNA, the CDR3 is TGCGCCAGCAGCCCGGGGACGGGGAACACTGAAGCTTTCTTT.

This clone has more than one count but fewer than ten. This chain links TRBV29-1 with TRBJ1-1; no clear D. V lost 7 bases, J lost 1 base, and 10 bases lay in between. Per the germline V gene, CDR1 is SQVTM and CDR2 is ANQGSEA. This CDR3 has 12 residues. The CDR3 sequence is CSAHYANTEAFF. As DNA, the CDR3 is TGCAGCGCACACTATGCGAACACTGAAGCTTTCTTT. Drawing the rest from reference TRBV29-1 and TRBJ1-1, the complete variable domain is SAVISQKPSRDICQRGTSLTIQCQVDSQVTMMFWYRQQPGQSLTLIATANQGSEATYESGFVIDKFPISRPNLTFSTLTVSNMSPEDSSIYLCSAHYANTEAFFGQGTRLTVV.

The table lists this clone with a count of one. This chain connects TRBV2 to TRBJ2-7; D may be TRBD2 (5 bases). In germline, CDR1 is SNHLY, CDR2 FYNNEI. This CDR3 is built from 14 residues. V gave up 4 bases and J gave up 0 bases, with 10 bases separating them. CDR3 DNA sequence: TGTGCCAGCAGTGCAGAAGGAGGCTCCTACGAGCAGTACTTC. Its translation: CASSAEGGSYEQYF.

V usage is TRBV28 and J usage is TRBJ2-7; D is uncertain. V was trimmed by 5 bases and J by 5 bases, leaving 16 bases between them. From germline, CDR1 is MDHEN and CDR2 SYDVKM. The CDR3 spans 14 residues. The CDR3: CASSPFGLSHEQYF. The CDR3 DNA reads TGTGCCAGCAGTCCGTTTGGGCTTAGCCACGAGCAGTACTTC.

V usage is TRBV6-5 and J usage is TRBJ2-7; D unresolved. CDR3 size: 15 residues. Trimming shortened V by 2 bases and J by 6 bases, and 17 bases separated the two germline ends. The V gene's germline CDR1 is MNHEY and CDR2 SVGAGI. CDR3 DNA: TGTGCCAGCAGTTACACACAAATGGCCGGGCTCGAGCAGTACTTC. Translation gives CASSYTQMAGLEQYF.

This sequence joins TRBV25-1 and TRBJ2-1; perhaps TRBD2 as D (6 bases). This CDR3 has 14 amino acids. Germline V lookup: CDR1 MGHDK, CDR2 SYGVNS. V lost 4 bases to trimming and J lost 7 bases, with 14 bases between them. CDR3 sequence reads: CASSAWLALNEQFF. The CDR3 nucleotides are TGTGCCAGCAGTGCCTGGCTAGCGCTGAATGAGCAGTTCTTC.

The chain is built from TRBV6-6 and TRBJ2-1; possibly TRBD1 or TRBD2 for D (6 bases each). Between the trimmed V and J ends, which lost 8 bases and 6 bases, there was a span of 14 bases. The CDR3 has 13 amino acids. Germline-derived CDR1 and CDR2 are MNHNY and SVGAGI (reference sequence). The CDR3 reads CASREQGFNEQFF. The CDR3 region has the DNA TGTGCCAGCCGGGAGCAGGGGTTCAATGAGCAGTTCTTC.

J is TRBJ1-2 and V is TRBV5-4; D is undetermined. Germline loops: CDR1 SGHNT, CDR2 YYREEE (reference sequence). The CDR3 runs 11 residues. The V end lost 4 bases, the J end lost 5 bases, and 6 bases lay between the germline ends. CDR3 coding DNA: TGTGCCAGCAGCCGGGAGTATGGCTACACCTTC. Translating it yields CASSREYGYTF.

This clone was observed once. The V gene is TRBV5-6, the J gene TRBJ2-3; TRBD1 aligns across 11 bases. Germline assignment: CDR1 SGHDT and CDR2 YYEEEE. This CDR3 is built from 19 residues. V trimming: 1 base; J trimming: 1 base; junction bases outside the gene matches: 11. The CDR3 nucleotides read TGTGCCAGCAGCTTGAAGGACAGGGGGCCCGGGGGCCGCACAGATACGCAGTATTTT. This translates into CASSLKDRGPGGRTDTQYF.

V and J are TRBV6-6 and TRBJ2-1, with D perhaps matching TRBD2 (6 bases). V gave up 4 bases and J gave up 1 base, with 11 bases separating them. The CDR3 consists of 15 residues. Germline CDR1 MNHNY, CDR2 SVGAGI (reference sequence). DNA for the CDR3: TGTGCCAGCAGTTCTCTCGGGACTTCCTACAATGAGCAGTTCTTC. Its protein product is CASSSLGTSYNEQFF.

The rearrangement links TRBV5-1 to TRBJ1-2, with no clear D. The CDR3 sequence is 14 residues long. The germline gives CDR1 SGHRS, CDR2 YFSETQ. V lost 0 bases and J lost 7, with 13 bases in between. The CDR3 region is CASSLEDQPRGYTF. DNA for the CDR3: TGCGCCAGCAGCTTGGAGGACCAACCCCGTGGCTACACCTTC.

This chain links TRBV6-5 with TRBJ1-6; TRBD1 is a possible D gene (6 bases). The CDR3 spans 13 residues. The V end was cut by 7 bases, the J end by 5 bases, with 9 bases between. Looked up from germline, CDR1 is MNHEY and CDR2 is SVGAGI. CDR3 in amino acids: CASNGQNNSPLHF. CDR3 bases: TGTGCCAGCAACGGACAGAATAATTCACCCCTCCACTTT.

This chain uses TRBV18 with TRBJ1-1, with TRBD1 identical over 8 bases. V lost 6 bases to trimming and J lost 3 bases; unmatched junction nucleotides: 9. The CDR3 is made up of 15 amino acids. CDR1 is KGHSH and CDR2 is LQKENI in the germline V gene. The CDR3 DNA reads TGTGCCAGCTCGCGGACAGGGCGACGAGACACTGAAGCTTTCTTT. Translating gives CASSRTGRRDTEAFF.

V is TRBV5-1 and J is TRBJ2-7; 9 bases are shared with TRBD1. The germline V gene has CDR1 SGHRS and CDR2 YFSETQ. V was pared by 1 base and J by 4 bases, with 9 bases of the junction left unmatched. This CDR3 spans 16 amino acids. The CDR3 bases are TGCGCCAGCAGCTTGCTCATCACAGGGGGCTGGTACGAGCAGTACTTC. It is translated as CASSLLITGGWYEQYF.

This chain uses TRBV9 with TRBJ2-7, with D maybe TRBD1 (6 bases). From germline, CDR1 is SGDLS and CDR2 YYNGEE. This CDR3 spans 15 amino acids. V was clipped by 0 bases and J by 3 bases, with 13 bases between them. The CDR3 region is CASSVGDTVYYEQYF. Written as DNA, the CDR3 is TGTGCCAGCAGCGTAGGGGACACAGTATACTACGAGCAGTACTTC.